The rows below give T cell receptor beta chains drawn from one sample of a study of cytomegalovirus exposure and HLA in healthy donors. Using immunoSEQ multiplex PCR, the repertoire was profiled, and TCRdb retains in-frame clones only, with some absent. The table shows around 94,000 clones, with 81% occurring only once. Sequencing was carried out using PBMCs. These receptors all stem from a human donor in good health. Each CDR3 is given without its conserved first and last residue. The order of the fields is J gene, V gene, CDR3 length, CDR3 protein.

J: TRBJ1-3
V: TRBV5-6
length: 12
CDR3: ASRRGQGRGTIY

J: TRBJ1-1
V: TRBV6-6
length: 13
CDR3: ASSYSGQMNTEAF

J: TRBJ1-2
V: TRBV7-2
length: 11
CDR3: ASSLAQGHGYT

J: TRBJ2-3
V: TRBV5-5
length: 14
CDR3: ASSSKLALESDTQY

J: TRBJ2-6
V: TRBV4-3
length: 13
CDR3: ASSTGGSGANVLT

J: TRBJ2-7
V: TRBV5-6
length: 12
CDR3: ASSFIGTSNEQY

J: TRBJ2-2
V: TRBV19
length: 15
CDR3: ASSIVLAGGHTGELF

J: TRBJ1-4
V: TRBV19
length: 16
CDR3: ASSIRDRGAATGEKLF

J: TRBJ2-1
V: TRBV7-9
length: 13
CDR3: ASSNTGASYNEQF

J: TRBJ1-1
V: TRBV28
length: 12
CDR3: ASSATQGSTEAF

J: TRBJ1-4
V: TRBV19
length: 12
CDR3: ASSLRVTNEKLF

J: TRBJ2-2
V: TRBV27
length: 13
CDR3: ASSRGRANTGELF

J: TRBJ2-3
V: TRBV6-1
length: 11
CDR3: AGIKGGTDTQY

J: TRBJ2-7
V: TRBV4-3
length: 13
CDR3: ASSQGLADSYEQY

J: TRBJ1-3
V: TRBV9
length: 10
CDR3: ASSPDLNTIY

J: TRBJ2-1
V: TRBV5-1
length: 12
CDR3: ASSFGGASYEQF

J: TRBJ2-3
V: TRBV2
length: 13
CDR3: ASGAFGGSTDTQY

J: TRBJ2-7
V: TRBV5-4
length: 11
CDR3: ASSRGLAYEQY

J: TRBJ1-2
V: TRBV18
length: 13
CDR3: ASSPVDRATYGYT

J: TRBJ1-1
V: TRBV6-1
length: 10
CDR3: ATFRWNTEAF

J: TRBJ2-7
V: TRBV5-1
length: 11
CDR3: ASSFASAYEQY

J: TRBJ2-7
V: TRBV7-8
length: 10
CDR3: ASSLSSYEQY

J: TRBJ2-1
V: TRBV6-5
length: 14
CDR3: ASSYERTYSYNEQF

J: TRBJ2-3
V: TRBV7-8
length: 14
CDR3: ASSSGLAKGADTQY

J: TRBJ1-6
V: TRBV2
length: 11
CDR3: ASKRGRDSPLH

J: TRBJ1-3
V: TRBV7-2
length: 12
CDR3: ASSSPPGQNTIY

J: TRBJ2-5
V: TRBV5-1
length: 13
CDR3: ASSWMKRKEETQY

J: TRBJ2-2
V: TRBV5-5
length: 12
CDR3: ASTIGTSTGELF

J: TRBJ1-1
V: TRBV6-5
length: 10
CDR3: ASLATGAEAF